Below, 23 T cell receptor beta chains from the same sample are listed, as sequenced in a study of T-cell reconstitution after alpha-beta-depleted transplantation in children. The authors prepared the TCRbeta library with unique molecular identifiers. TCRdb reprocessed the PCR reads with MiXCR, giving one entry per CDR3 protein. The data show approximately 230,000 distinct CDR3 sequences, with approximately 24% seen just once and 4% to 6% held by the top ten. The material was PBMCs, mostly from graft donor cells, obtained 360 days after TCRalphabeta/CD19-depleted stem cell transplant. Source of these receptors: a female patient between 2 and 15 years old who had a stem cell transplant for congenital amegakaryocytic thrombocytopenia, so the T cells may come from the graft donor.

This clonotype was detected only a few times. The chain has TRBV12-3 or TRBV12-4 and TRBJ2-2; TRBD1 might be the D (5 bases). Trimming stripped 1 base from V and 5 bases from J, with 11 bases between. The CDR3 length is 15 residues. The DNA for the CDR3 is TGTGCCAGCAGTTTAGAGAGGACAACGACCGGGGAGCTGTTTTTT. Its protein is CASSLERTTTGELFF.

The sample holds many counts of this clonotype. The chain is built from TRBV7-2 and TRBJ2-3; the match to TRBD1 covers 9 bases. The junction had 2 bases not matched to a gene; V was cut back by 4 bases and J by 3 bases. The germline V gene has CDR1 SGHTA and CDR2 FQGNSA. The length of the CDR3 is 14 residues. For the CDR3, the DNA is TGTGCCAGCAGCTCCGGACAGGGGACAGATACGCAGTATTTT. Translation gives CASSSGQGTDTQYF.

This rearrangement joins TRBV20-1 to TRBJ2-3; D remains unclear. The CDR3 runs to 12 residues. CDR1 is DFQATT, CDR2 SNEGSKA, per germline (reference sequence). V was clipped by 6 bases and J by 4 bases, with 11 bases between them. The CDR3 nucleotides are TGCAGTGCGCACCATAGGGCAGATACGCAGTATTTT. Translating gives CSAHHRADTQYF.

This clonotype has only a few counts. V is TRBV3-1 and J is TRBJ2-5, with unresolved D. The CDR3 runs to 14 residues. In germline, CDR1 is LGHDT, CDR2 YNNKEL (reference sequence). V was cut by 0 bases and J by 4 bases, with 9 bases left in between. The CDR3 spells CASSQDQQLETQYF. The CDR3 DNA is TGTGCCAGCAGCCAAGATCAACAGCTAGAGACCCAGTACTTC.

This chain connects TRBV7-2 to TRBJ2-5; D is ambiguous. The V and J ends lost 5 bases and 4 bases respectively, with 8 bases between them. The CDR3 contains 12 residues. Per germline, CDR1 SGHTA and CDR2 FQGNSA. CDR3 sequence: CASSNLLETQYF. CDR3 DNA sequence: TGTGCCAGCAGCAACCTTCTAGAGACCCAGTACTTC. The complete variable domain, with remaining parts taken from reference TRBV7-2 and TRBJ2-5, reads GAGVSQSPSNKVTEKGKDVELRCDPISGHTALYWYRQSLGQGLEFLIYFQGNSAPDKSGLPSDRFSAERTGGSVSTLTIQRTQQEDSAVYLCASSNLLETQYFGPGTRLLVL.

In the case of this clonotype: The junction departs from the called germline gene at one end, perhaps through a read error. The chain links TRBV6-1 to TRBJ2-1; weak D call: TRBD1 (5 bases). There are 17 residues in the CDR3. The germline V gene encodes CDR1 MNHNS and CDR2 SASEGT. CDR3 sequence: CAISEVSRASSYNEQFF. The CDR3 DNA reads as TGTGCCATCAGTGAAGTATCCAGGGCGAGCTCCTACAATGAGCAGTTCTTC.

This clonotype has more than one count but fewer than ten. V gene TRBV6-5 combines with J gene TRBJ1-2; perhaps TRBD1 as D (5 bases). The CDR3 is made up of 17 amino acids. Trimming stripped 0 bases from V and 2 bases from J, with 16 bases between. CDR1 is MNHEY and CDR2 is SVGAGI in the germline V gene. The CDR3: CASSYSMGQGWNYGYTF. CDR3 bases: TGTGCCAGCAGTTACTCGATGGGGCAGGGTTGGAACTATGGCTACACCTTC.

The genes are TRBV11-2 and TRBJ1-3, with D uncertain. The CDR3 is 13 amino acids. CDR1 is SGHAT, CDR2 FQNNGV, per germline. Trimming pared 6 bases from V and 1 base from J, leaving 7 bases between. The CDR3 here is CASSHNSGNTIYF. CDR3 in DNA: TGTGCCAGCAGTCATAATTCTGGAAACACCATATATTTT.

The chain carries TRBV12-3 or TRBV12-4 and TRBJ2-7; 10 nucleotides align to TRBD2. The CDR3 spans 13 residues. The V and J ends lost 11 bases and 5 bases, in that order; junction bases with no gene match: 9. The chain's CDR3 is CAGNLAGVDEQYF. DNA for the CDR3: TGTGCCGGAAACCTAGCGGGAGTGGACGAGCAGTACTTC.

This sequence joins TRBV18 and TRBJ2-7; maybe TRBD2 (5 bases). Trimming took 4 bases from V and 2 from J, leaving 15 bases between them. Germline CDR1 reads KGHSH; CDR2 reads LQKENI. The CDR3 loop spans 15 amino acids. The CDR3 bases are TGTGCCAGCTCACACCCAAGCGGCTCAACCTACGAGCAGTACTTC. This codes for CASSHPSGSTYEQYF.

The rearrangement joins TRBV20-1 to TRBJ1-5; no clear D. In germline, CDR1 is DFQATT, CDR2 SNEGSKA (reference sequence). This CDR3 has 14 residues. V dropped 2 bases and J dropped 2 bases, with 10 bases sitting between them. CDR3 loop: CSARSGWGNQPQHF. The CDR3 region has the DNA TGCAGTGCTAGATCGGGTTGGGGCAATCAGCCCCAGCATTTT.

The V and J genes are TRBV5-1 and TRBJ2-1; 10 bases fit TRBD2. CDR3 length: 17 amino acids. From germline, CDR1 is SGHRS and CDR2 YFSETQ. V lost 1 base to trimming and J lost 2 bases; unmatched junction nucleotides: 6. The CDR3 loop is CASSLWTSGNTYNEQFF. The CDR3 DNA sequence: TGCGCCAGCAGCTTGTGGACTAGCGGAAATACCTACAATGAGCAGTTCTTC. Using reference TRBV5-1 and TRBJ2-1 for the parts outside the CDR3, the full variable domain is KAGVTQTPRYLIKTRGQQVTLSCSPISGHRSVSWYQQTPGQGLQFLFEYFSETQRNKGNFPGRFSGRQFSNSRSEMNVSTLELGDSALYLCASSLWTSGNTYNEQFFGPGTRLTVL.

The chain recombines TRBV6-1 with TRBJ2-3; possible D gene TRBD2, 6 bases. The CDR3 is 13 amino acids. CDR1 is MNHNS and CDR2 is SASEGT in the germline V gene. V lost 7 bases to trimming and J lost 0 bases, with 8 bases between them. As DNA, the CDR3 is TGTGCCAGCACCGGGACTAGCACAGATACGCAGTATTTT. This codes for CASTGTSTDTQYF.

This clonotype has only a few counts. This CDR3 is CASRGSTNEKLFF. As DNA, the CDR3 is TGTGCCAGCAGGGGGTCAACTAATGAAAAACTGTTTTTT. The rearrangement links TRBV28 to TRBJ1-4; D unresolved. Looked up from germline, CDR1 is MDHEN and CDR2 is SYDVKM. CDR3 size: 13 residues. Trimming left V 6 bases short and J 0 bases short, with 5 bases between.

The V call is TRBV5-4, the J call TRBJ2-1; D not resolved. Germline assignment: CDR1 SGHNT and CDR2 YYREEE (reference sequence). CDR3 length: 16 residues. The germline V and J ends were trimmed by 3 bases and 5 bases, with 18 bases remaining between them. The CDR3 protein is CASSSPAPSGNNEQFF. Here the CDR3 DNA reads TGTGCCAGCAGCTCCCCTGCCCCTAGTGGCAACAATGAGCAGTTCTTC.

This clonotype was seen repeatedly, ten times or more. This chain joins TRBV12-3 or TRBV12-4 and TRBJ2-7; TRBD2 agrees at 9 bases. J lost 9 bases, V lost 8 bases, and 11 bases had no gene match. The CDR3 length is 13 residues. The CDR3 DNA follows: TGTGCCAGCCGCGGGCTAGCGGGATCCGGGCAGTACTTC. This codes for CASRGLAGSGQYF.

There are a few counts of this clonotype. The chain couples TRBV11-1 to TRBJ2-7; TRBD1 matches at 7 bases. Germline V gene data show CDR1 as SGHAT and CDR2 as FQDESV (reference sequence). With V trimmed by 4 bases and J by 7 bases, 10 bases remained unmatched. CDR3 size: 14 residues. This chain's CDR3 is CASSSGTVLQEQYF. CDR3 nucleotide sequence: TGTGCCAGCAGCTCCGGGACAGTCTTGCAGGAGCAGTACTTC.

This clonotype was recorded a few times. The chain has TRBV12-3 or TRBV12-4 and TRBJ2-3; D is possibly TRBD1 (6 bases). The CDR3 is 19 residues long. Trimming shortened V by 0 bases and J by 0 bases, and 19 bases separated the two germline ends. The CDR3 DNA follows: TGTGCCAGCAGTTTAGCGTTTTCGGGACAACCCACTAGCACAGATACGCAGTATTTT. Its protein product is CASSLAFSGQPTSTDTQYF.

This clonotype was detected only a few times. The CDR3 bases are TGCAGTGCAACAGGGCCTCTTCCTAATTCACCCCTCCACTTT. Translation gives CSATGPLPNSPLHF. V is TRBV20-1 and J is TRBJ1-6; a possible D gene is TRBD1 (6 bases). The CDR3 spans 14 residues. Trimming shortened V by 6 bases and J by 6 bases, and 15 bases separated the two germline ends. CDR1 and CDR2 (germline): DFQATT, SNEGSKA (reference sequence).

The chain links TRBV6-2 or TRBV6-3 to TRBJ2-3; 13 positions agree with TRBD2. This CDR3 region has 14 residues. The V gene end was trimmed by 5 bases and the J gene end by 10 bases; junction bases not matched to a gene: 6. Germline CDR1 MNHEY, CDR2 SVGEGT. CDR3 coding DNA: TGTGCCAGCAGTCGCTCGGGACTAGCGGGGCCGCAGTATTTT. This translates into CASSRSGLAGPQYF.

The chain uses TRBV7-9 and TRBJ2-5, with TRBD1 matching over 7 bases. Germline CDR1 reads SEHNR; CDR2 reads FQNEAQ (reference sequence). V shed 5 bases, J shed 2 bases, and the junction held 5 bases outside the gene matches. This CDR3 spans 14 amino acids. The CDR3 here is CASSRGQAQETQYF. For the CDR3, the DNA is TGTGCCAGCAGCCGCGGACAGGCACAAGAGACCCAGTACTTC.

The CDR3 loop is CASSYGRGGGDEQFF. The CDR3 region has the DNA TGTGCCAGCAGTTACGGGAGGGGCGGGGGAGATGAGCAGTTCTTC. This chain links TRBV6-5 with TRBJ2-1, with 7 bases matching TRBD2. Per the germline V gene, CDR1 is MNHEY and CDR2 is SVGAGI. The V and J ends lost 2 bases and 8 bases, in that order; junction bases with no gene match: 9. This CDR3 contains 15 residues.

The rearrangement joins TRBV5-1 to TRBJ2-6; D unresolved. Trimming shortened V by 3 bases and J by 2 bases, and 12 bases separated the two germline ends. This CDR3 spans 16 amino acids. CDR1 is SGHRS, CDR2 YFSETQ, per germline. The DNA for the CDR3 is TGCGCCAGCAGCTGGGATCTTCGCGCTGGGGCCAACGTCCTGACTTTC. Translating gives CASSWDLRAGANVLTF.